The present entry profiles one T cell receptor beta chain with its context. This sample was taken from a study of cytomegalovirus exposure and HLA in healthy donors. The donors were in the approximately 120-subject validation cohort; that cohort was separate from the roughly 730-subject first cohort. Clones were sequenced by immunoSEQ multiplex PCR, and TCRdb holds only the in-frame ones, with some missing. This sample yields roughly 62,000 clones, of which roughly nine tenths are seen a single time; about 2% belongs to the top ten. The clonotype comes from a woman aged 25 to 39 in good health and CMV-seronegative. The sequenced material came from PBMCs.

The CDR3 spells CASSSRGGLAVLAKNIQYF. The CDR3 coding sequence is TGTGCCAGCAGCTCCCGGGGTGGACTAGCGGTTTTAGCCAAAAACATTCAGTACTTC. The V call is TRBV5-6, the J call TRBJ2-4; 10 bases fit TRBD2. There are 19 residues in the CDR3. V lost 3 bases and J lost 0; bases outside the gene matches: 12. Germline V gene lookup returns CDR1 SGHDT and CDR2 YYEEEE. The full variable domain, in which reference TRBV5-6 and TRBJ2-4 provide the parts outside the CDR3, is DAGVTQSPTHLIKTRGQQVTLRCSPKSGHDTVSWYQQALGQGPQFIFQYYEEEERQRGNFPDRFSGHQFPNYSSELNVNALLLGDSALYLCASSSRGGLAVLAKNIQYFGAGTRLSVL.